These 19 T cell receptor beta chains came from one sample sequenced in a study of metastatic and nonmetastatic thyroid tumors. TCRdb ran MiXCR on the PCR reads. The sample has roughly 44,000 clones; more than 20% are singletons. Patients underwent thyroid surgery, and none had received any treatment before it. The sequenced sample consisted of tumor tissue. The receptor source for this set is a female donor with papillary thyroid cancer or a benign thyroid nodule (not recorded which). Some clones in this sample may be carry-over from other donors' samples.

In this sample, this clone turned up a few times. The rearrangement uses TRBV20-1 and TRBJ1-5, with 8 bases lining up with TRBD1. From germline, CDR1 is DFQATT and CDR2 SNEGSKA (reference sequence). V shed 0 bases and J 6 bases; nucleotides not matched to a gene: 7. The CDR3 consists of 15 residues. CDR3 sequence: CSARDRGLWTQPQHF. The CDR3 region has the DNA TGCAGTGCTAGAGACAGGGGGCTATGGACTCAGCCCCAGCATTTT.

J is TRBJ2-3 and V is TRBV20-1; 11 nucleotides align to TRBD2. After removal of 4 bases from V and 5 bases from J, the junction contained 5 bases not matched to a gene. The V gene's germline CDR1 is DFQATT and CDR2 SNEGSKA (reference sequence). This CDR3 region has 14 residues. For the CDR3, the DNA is TGCAGTGCTAATAGCGGGAGGGTGAAAGATACGCAGTATTTT. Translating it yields CSANSGRVKDTQYF.

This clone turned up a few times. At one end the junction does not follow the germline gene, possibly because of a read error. CDR3 protein: CASSDSGGQSANTWELFF. CDR3 DNA sequence: TGTGCCAGCAGTGACTCCGGGGGGCAGTCAGCGAACACCTGGGAGCTGTTTTTT. The chain is built from TRBV6-4 and TRBJ2-2; maybe TRBD2 (7 bases). The CDR3 is made up of 18 amino acids. Germline assignment: CDR1 MRHNA and CDR2 SNTAGT.

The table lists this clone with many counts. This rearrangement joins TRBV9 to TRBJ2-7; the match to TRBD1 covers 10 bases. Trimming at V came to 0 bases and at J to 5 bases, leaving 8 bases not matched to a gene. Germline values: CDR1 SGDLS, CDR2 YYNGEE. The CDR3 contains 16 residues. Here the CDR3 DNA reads TGTGCCAGCAGCGTAGGTCTTCGGGACAGGGGACACGAGCAGTACTTC. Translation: CASSVGLRDRGHEQYF.

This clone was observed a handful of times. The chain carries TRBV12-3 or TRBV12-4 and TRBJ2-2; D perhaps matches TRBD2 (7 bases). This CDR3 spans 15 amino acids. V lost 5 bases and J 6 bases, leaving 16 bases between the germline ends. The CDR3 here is CASSTLGGLAGELFF. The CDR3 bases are TGTGCCAGCAGTACCTTGGGGGGGCTGGCCGGGGAGCTGTTTTTT.

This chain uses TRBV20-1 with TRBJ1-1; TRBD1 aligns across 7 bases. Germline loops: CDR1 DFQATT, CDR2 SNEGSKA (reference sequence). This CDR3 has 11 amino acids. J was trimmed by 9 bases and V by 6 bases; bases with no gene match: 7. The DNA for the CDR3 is TGCAGTGCACCGGACAGGCGGCAAGCTTTCTTT. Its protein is CSAPDRRQAFF.

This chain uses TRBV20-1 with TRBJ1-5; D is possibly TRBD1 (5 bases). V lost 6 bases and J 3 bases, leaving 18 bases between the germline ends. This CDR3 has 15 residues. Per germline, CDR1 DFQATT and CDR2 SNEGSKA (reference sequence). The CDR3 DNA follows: TGCAGTGCGATAGATGTTCAGGGACCCAATCAGCCCCAGCATTTT. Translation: CSAIDVQGPNQPQHF.

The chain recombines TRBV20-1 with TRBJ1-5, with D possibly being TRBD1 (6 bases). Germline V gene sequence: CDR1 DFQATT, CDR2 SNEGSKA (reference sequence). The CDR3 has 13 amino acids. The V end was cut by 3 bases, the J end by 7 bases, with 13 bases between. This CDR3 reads CSASYREDQPQHF. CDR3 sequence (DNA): TGCAGTGCTAGTTACAGGGAGGACCAGCCCCAGCATTTT.

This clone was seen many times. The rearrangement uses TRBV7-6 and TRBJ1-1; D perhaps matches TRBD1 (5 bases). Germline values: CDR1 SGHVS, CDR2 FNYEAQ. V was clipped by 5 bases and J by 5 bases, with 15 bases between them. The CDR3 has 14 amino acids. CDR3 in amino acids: CASSQGPLWTEAFF. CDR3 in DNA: TGTGCCAGCAGCCAGGGACCTTTGTGGACTGAAGCTTTCTTT.

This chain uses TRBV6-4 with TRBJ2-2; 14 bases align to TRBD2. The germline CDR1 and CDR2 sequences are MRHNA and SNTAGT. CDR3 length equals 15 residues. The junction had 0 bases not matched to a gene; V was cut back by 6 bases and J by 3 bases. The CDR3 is CASRTSGGDTGELFF. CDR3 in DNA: TGTGCCAGCAGGACTAGCGGGGGGGACACCGGGGAGCTGTTTTTT.

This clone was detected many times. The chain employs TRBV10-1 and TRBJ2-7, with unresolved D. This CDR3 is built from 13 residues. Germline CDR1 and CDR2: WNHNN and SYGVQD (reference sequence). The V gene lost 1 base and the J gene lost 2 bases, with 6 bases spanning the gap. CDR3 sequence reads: CASSEYSAYEQYF. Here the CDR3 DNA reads TGCGCCAGCAGTGAGTACTCGGCCTACGAGCAGTACTTC.

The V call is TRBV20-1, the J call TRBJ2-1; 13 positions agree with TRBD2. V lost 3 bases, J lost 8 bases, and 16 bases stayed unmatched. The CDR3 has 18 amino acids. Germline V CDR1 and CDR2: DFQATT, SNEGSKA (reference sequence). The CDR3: CSASGAVVGLAGRDEQFF. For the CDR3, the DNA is TGCAGTGCTAGTGGGGCGGTCGTGGGACTAGCGGGGAGGGATGAGCAGTTCTTC.

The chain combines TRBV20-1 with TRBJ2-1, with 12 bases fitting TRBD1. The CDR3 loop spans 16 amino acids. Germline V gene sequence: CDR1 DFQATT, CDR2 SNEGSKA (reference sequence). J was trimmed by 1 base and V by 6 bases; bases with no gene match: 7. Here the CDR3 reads CSAVTGQGASYNEQFF. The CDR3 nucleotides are TGCAGTGCCGTAACGGGACAGGGGGCATCCTACAATGAGCAGTTCTTC.

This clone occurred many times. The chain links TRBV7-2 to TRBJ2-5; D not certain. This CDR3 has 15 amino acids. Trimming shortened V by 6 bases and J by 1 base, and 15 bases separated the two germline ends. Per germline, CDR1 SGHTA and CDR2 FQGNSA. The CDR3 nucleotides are TGTGCCAGCAGTGCAGACTGGGAAGCCCAAGAGACCCAGTACTTC. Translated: CASSADWEAQETQYF. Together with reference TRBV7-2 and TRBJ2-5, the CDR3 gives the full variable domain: GAGVSQSPSNKVTEKGKDVELRCDPISGHTALYWYRQSLGQGLEFLIYFQGNSAPDKSGLPSDRFSAERTGGSVSTLTIQRTQQEDSAVYLCASSADWEAQETQYFGPGTRLLVL.

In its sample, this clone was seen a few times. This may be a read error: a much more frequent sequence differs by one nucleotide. The CDR3, as DNA: TGTGCTTCCCCATGGGCGCGTTTCGATGGCTACACCTTC. It codes for CASPWARFDGYTF. The chain carries TRBV7-9 and TRBJ1-2; D is unclear. The CDR3 is 13 amino acids. CDR1 is SEHNR, CDR2 FQNEAQ, per germline (reference sequence).

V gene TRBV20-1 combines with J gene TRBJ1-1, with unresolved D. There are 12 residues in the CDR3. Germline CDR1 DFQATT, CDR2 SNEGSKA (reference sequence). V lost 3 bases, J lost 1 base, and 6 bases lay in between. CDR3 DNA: TGCAGTGCTAGTTTTGGGAACACTGAAGCTTTCTTT. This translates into CSASFGNTEAFF.

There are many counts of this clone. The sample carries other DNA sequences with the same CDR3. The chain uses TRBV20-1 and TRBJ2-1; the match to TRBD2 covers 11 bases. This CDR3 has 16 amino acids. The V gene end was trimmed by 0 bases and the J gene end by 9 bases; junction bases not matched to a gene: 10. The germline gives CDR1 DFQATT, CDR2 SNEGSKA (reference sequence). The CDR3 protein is CSARDLRLAGGPEQFF. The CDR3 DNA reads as TGCAGTGCTAGAGATCTTAGGCTAGCGGGGGGTCCTGAGCAGTTCTTC.

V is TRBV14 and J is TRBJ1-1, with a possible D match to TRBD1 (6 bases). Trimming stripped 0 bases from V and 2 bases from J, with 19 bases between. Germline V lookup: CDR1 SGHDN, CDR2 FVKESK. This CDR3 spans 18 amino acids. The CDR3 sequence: CASSQEGVKGGINTEAFF. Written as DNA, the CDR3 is TGTGCCAGCAGCCAAGAGGGGGTGAAAGGGGGTATTAACACTGAAGCTTTCTTT. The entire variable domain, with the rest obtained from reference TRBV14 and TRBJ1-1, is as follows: EAGVTQFPSHSVIEKGQTVTLRCDPISGHDNLYWYRRVMGKEIKFLLHFVKESKQDESGMPNNRFLAERTGGTYSTLKVQPAELEDSGVYFCASSQEGVKGGINTEAFFGQGTRLTVV.

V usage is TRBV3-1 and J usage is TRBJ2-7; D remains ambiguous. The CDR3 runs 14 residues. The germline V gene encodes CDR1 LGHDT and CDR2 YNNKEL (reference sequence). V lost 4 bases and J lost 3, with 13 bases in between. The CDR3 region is CASSPSWDFYEQYF. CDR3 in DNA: TGTGCCAGCAGCCCTTCATGGGATTTCTACGAGCAGTACTTC.